This T cell receptor beta chain was sequenced in a study of Graves' ophthalmopathy and Graves' hyperthyroidism. Diagnostic conclusions were grounded in clinical symptoms, serum thyroxine, TRAb, thyroid ultrasound and orbital computed tomography. This CDR3 comprises 16 residues. Deletions cut 1 base from V and 0 bases from J, with 13 bases between. The germline V gene has CDR1 SGHDT and CDR2 YYEEEE. Study-wide findings and caveats: Among thyroid clonotypes expanded above 0.001 frequency, most also appeared in blood. Sensitivity of 55% to 71% and specificity of around 72% were achieved by the model that predicted ophthalmopathy progression.

Amplifying from RNA transcripts, the study obtained TCR beta CDR3 regions. HTBI-primed RT-PCR formed the first round, and a multiplex PCR formed the second. TCRdb re-derived calls from the multiplex PCR reads in MiXCR, one entry per CDR3 protein. The sample records approximately 1.2 million distinct CDR3 sequences, less than 45% being singletons. A word on this clonotype: Antigen specificity is unknown.

Sequenced sample: peripheral blood or thyroid tissue (not recorded which). The chain has TRBV5-6 and TRBJ1-1; no clear D. The receptor's source is an adult man with Graves' hyperthyroidism. In DNA, the CDR3 is TGTGCCAGCAGCTTGTACTCCGGACGGATGAACACTGAAGCTTTCTTT. The encoded protein is CASSLYSGRMNTEAFF.